The TCR beta chain under discussion was sequenced for a study of identical twins. The CDR3 consists of 13 residues. Germline V gene lookup returns CDR1 SQVTM and CDR2 ANQGSEA. Template switching added a universal primer site; cDNA carried unique molecular identifiers. Each CDR3 protein gets one entry after TCRdb re-called the 5' RACE reads with MiXCR. The table lists approximately 1.8 million distinct CDR3 sequences, less than 35% of them singletons, with approximately 0.25% in the top ten. Findings and caveats of the study: The study found weaker excess twin sharing in beta out-of-frame sequences.

Concerning this clonotype itself: Its target is unknown.

This sequence joins TRBV29-1 and TRBJ2-7, with D perhaps given as TRBD1 or TRBD2 (5 bases each). The assigned J gene may be wrong: the sequence end matches TRBJ2-5 better. Sequencing was carried out using cord blood. This clonotype was sampled from a newborn girl in good health. The CDR3 loop is CSVGAGTPTTQYF. As DNA, the CDR3 is TGCAGCGTTGGCGCCGGGACCCCAACGACCCAGTACTTC.